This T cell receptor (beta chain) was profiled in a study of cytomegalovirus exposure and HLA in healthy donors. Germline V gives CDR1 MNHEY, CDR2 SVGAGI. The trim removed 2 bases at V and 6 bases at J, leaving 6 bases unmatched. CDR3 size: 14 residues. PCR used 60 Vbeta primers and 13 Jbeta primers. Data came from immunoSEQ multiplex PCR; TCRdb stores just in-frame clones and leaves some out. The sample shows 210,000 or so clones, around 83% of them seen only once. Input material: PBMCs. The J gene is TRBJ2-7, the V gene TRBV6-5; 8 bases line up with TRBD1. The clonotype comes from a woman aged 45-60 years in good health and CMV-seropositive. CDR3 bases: TGTGCCAGCAGTTACCCAGGGGGCTGGAGCGAGCAGTACTTC. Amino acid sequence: CASSYPGGWSEQYF.